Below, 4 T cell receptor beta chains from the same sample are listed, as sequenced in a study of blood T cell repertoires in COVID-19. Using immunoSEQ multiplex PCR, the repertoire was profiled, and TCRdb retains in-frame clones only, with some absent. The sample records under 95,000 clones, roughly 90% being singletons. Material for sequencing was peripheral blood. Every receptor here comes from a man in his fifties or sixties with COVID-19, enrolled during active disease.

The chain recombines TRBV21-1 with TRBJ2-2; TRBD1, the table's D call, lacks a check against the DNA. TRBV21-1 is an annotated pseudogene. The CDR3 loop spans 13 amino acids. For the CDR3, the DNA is TGTGCCCGCCCCGGGACAGGGGGCCGGGAGCTGTTTTTT. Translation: CARPGTGGRELFF.

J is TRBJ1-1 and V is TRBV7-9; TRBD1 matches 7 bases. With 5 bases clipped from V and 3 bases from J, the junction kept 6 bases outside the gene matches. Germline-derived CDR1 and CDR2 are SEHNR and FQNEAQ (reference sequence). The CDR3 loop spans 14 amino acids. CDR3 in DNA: TGTGCCAGCAGCGCAGGGGGTGGACACACTGAAGCTTTCTTT. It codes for CASSAGGGHTEAFF. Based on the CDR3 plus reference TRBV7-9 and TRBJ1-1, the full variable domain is DTGVSQNPRHKITKRGQNVTFRCDPISEHNRLYWYRQTLGQGPEFLTYFQNEAQLEKSRLLSDRFSAERPKGSFSTLEIQRTEQGDSAMYLCASSAGGGHTEAFFGQGTRLTVV.

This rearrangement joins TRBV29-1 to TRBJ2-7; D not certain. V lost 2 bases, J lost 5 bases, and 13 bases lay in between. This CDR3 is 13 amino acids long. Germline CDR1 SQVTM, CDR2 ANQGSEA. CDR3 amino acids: CSVERLDRNEQYV. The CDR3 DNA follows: TGCAGCGTTGAACGCCTAGACCGAAACGAGCAGTACGTC.

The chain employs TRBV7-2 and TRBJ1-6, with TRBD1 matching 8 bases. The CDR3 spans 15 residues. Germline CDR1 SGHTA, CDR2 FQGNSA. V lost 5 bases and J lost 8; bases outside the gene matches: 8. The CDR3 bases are TGTGCCAGCAGCCCGGGACAGGTGGGGGATTCACCCCTCCACTTT. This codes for CASSPGQVGDSPLHF. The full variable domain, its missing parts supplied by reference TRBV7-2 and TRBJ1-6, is GAGVSQSPSNKVTEKGKDVELRCDPISGHTALYWYRQSLGQGLEFLIYFQGNSAPDKSGLPSDRFSAERTGGSVSTLTIQRTQQEDSAVYLCASSPGQVGDSPLHFGNGTRLTVT.